This T cell receptor (beta chain) was sequenced during a study of PD-1 blockade in mismatch repair-deficient tumors. Study background: Patients had eleven to twelve mismatch repair-deficient cancer types, all previously treated and progressing.

All patients were mismatch repair deficient, assessed by either PCR or immunohistochemistry. A few pembrolizumab responders had their TCRs sequenced. As to this clone: Its antigen remains unidentified.

The table came from immunoSEQ multiplex PCR; TCRdb's copy has only in-frame clones and leaves some out. The table lists about 110,000 clones, about 80% of them singletons. Study-wide points: Rapid post-treatment expansion, then contraction, generally preceding radiologic response, marked tumor-resident clones.

The CDR3 is 14 amino acids. Trimming shortened V by 3 bases and J by 2 bases, and 9 bases separated the two germline ends. The germline gives CDR1 KGHSH, CDR2 LQKENI. The receptor was derived from an adult with mismatch repair-deficient cancer. This chain uses TRBV18 with TRBJ2-3; the D is unclear. The material sequenced was peripheral blood, taken about 60 weeks after starting pembrolizumab. The CDR3 here is CASSPLDVTDTQYF. The DNA for the CDR3 is TGTGCCAGCTCACCCTTGGACGTCACAGATACGCAGTATTTT.